This entry lists 27 T cell receptor beta chains sequenced from one sample in a study of T cells in Graves' hyperthyroidism and ophthalmopathy (dated by TCRdb to about 2019). The library was produced with multiplex PCR. Sequencing relied on an Illumina HiSeq 2000. The TCR beta CDR3 regions were amplified from the RNA transcripts. The first round of RT-PCR for the TCR CDR3 was performed with the HTBI primer set and the Qiagen OneStep RT-PCR kit. TCRdb redid the processing of the public reads, applying fastp at Q25 and MiXCR, and retained in-frame beta chains. When rows share a CDR3 protein, they turn into one entry using the most common DNA and genes. The sample profile shows 150,000 or so distinct CDR3 sequences; approximately 20% of them were found once. The top ten clones comprise around 69% of the sample. The sample comprised blood. Source of these receptors: a woman in her forties or fifties with Graves' hyperthyroidism that later progressed to Graves' ophthalmopathy.

This clonotype showed up many times. J is TRBJ2-3 and V is TRBV3-1; 11 bases map to TRBD2. Germline-derived CDR1 and CDR2 are LGHDT and YNNKEL (reference sequence). V shed 0 bases, J shed 7 bases, and the junction held 6 bases outside the gene matches. The CDR3 has 16 amino acids. This chain's CDR3 is CASSQDPPSGRHTQYF. In DNA, the CDR3 is TGTGCCAGCAGCCAAGATCCCCCTAGCGGGAGGCATACGCAGTATTTT.

The rearrangement links TRBV12-3 or TRBV12-4 to TRBJ2-3; D is perhaps TRBD1 (5 bases). Trimming took off 2 bases at V and 1 base at J, with 19 bases between the two ends. The CDR3 sequence is 18 residues long. CDR3 sequence reads: CASSLPQGWRPGTDTQYF. The CDR3 DNA follows: TGTGCCAGCAGTTTACCCCAGGGATGGCGCCCAGGCACAGATACGCAGTATTTT.

This clonotype was seen repeatedly, ten times or more. J is TRBJ2-4 and V is TRBV2; D unresolved. V lost 3 bases and J 0 bases, leaving 9 bases between the germline ends. The length of the CDR3 is 15 residues. Germline loops: CDR1 SNHLY, CDR2 FYNNEI. CDR3 bases: TGTGCCAGCAGTGATCCACAGATAGCCAAAAACATTCAGTACTTC. Protein: CASSDPQIAKNIQYF. The variable domain in full, completed from reference TRBV2 and TRBJ2-4, reads EPEVTQTPSHQVTQMGQEVILRCVPISNHLYFYWYRQILGQKVEFLVSFYNNEISEKSEIFDDQFSVERPDGSNFTLKIRSTKLEDSAMYFCASSDPQIAKNIQYFGAGTRLSVL.

This clonotype was seen repeatedly, ten times or more. The chain uses TRBV7-9 and TRBJ2-5; 11 nucleotides agree with TRBD2. Germline trimming cut 3 bases from V and 3 bases from J; bases unmatched to any gene: 12. There are 18 residues in the CDR3. From germline, CDR1 is SEHNR and CDR2 FQNEAQ (reference sequence). Written as DNA, the CDR3 is TGTGCCAGCAGCTTTTTTATGGCGCTAGCGGGAGGCGAAGAGACCCAGTACTTC. The encoded protein is CASSFFMALAGGEETQYF.

For this clonotype: One end of the junction is discordant with germline, which a read error may explain. J is TRBJ2-1 and V is TRBV7-7; possibly TRBD1 for D (5 bases). The CDR3 consists of 13 residues. CDR1 is SSHAT and CDR2 is FNYEAQ in the germline V gene (reference sequence). The CDR3 DNA follows: TGTGCTAGCAGCTTAGCCCAGGGCGATGAGCAGTTCTTC. Amino acids: CASSLAQGDEQFF.

The chain couples TRBV30 to TRBJ1-3; D not resolved. The ends were cut back, 5 bases at V and 0 bases at J, with 17 bases in the middle. Germline-derived CDR1 and CDR2 are GTSNPN and SVGIG (reference sequence). The CDR3 runs to 16 residues. The CDR3 nucleotides read TGTGCCTGGGGTGGAGGAGAAACCCCCTCTGGAAACACCATATATTTT. It yields the protein CAWGGGETPSGNTIYF.

This clonotype was seen ten or more times. This chain joins TRBV29-1 and TRBJ1-2; the match to TRBD1 covers 9 bases. V lost 1 base, J lost 3 bases, and 3 bases stayed unmatched. The CDR3 consists of 14 residues. In germline, CDR1 is SQVTM, CDR2 ANQGSEA. CDR3 sequence (DNA): TGCAGCGTTGAAGTAAGGACAGGGGACTATGGCTACACCTTC. Its protein is CSVEVRTGDYGYTF.

There are many counts of this clonotype. The chain is built from TRBV7-9 and TRBJ2-1; weak D call: TRBD2 (5 bases). The CDR3 length is 15 residues. V lost 0 bases, J lost 6 bases, and 12 bases lay in between. CDR1 and CDR2 from the germline V gene are SEHNR and FQNEAQ (reference sequence). The CDR3 reads CASSLASNRGNEQFF. CDR3 DNA: TGTGCCAGCAGCTTAGCGAGCAACCGGGGCAATGAGCAGTTCTTC.

In this sample, this clonotype turned up many times. This sequence joins TRBV30 and TRBJ2-1, with no clear D. Trimming pared 1 base from V and 5 bases from J, leaving 6 bases between. Germline V gene sequence: CDR1 GTSNPN, CDR2 SVGIG (reference sequence). The CDR3 runs 12 residues. This CDR3 is CAWSGAHNEQFF. The CDR3 region has the DNA TGTGCCTGGAGTGGTGCCCACAATGAGCAGTTCTTC.

At least ten counts were recorded for this clonotype. The chain has TRBV28 and TRBJ1-2; tentatively, D is TRBD1 (5 bases). V was cut by 8 bases and J by 8 bases, with 15 bases left in between. CDR3 length equals 12 residues. Germline CDR1 and CDR2: MDHEN and SYDVKM. CDR3 coding DNA: TGTGCCAGCGGGACCCCAACGGGCGGCTACACCTTC. As protein: CASGTPTGGYTF.

This clonotype was observed at least ten times. V usage is TRBV20-1 and J usage is TRBJ2-7, with D tentatively TRBD2 (5 bases). Per germline, CDR1 DFQATT and CDR2 SNEGSKA (reference sequence). The length of the CDR3 is 14 residues. The germline V and J ends were trimmed by 4 bases and 0 bases, with 13 bases remaining between them. CDR3 sequence reads: CSATLAVSSYEQYF. The CDR3, as DNA: TGCAGTGCTACCCTAGCCGTTAGCTCCTACGAGCAGTACTTC.

This clonotype was counted at least ten times. Here the CDR3 reads CASSDSLGTGGQPQHF. In DNA, the CDR3 is TGTGCCAGCAGCGATTCTCTCGGGACAGGGGGACAGCCCCAGCATTTT. The rearrangement links TRBV12-3 or TRBV12-4 to TRBJ1-5, with TRBD1 matching over 11 bases. The CDR3 covers 16 residues. V gave up 6 bases and J gave up 7 bases; unmatched junction bases: 11.

With regard to this clonotype: Given a much more abundant clone one base away, this may be a read error. The chain employs TRBV2 and TRBJ1-2, with TRBD1 as a possible D gene (6 bases). The length of the CDR3 is 13 residues. From germline, CDR1 is SNHLY and CDR2 FYNNEI. CDR3: CASSEARQARGAF. The CDR3 nucleotides are TGTGCCAGCAGTGAAGCGCGACAGGCCCGGGGAGCCTTC.

The chain couples TRBV12-3 or TRBV12-4 to TRBJ2-5; 7 bases agree with TRBD2. There are 15 residues in the CDR3. The V segment lost 3 bases and the J segment 4 bases; nucleotides outside the gene matches: 8. CDR3: CASSFRGGPRETQYF. The CDR3 DNA follows: TGTGCCAGCAGTTTCCGGGGAGGGCCGCGAGAGACCCAGTACTTC.

This clonotype has ten or more counts. CDR3 bases: TGTGCCAGCAGCTTAGTCGGTAGGACCAATATGTTCATAGCTGAAGCTTTCTTT. This translates into CASSLVGRTNMFIAEAFF. This chain uses TRBV7-9 with TRBJ1-1; D gene ambiguous. V lost 1 base, J lost 6 bases, and 24 bases lay in between. Germline V gene lookup returns CDR1 SEHNR and CDR2 FQNEAQ (reference sequence). The CDR3 totals 18 residues.

This sequence joins TRBV11-1 and TRBJ2-1; 9 nucleotides align to TRBD1. This CDR3 comprises 16 residues. V was clipped by 1 base and J by 0 bases; unmatched bases: 1. The germline V gene encodes CDR1 SGHAT and CDR2 FQDESV (reference sequence). The CDR3 reads CASSLVTGGSYNEQFF. The CDR3, as DNA: TGTGCCAGCAGCTTAGTGACAGGGGGCTCCTACAATGAGCAGTTCTTC.

V gene TRBV5-1 combines with J gene TRBJ2-1, with 8 positions matching TRBD2. CDR3 length: 15 residues. Trimming cost V 0 bases and J 3 bases; bases outside gene matches: 2. Germline CDR1 reads SGHRS; CDR2 reads YFSETQ. CDR3 protein: CASSLVAGIYNEQFF. CDR3 nucleotide sequence: TGCGCCAGCAGCTTGGTAGCGGGGATCTACAATGAGCAGTTCTTC.

This chain uses TRBV3-1 with TRBJ1-1; 9 positions agree with TRBD1. Trimming at V came to 4 bases and at J to 5 bases, leaving 8 bases not matched to a gene. The CDR3 is 15 residues long. Germline CDR1 LGHDT, CDR2 YNNKEL (reference sequence). CDR3 sequence reads: CASSPRQGGGTEAFF. Here the CDR3 DNA reads TGTGCCAGCAGCCCTAGACAGGGGGGGGGGACTGAAGCTTTCTTT.

This clonotype was counted a few times. V usage is TRBV9 and J usage is TRBJ2-3, with 13 bases lining up with TRBD2. This CDR3 has 22 residues. Germline-derived CDR1 and CDR2 are SGDLS and YYNGEE. V lost 3 bases and J lost 2; bases outside the gene matches: 21. CDR3: CASSAKAPGTSGNLRNTDTQYF. CDR3 DNA sequence: TGTGCCAGCAGCGCCAAAGCACCCGGGACTAGCGGGAACTTAAGAAACACAGATACGCAGTATTTT.

This clonotype occurred many times. The genes are TRBV7-8 and TRBJ2-7; TRBD1 or TRBD2 may be the D gene (6 bases each). This CDR3 region has 15 residues. Trimming removed 5 bases from V and 4 bases from J, with 18 bases in between. From germline, CDR1 is SGHVS and CDR2 FQNEAQ. CDR3: CASSTTEGGGYEQYF. The DNA for the CDR3 is TGTGCCAGCAGCACCACGGAGGGGGGCGGGTACGAGCAGTACTTC.

This clonotype was observed at least ten times. This chain uses TRBV20-1 with TRBJ2-5; 10 bases fit TRBD2. Germline CDR1 is DFQATT and CDR2 is SNEGSKA (reference sequence). The CDR3 has 16 amino acids. V lost 6 bases to trimming and J lost 4 bases; unmatched junction nucleotides: 14. CDR3 sequence: CSASPKREGRGETQYF. The CDR3 coding sequence is TGCAGTGCATCACCTAAGCGGGAGGGAAGGGGAGAGACCCAGTACTTC.

This clonotype was observed many times. The chain is built from TRBV24-1 and TRBJ2-1, with a possible D match to TRBD2 (6 bases). Deletions cut 7 bases from V and 6 bases from J, with 9 bases between. Germline CDR1 reads KGHDR; CDR2 reads SFDVKD. There are 12 residues in the CDR3. The DNA of the CDR3 is TGTGCCACCAGCCAGGGAGGCAATGAGCAGTTCTTC. This sequence encodes CATSQGGNEQFF.

For this clonotype: A single base separates this from a much larger clone, so it may be a read error. The V gene is TRBV6-1, the J gene TRBJ1-2, with a possible D match to TRBD1 (5 bases). Germline CDR1 and CDR2: MNHNS and SASEGT. V was cut by 2 bases and J by 7 bases, with 11 bases left in between. The CDR3 consists of 13 residues. The CDR3 coding sequence is TGTGCCAGCAGTGAATGGCCAGGGTCTGGCTACACCTTC. It translates to CASSEWPGSGYTF.

Ten or more counts support this clonotype. The rearrangement uses TRBV3-1 and TRBJ2-5; unclear D gene. The CDR3 loop spans 17 amino acids. CDR1 and CDR2 (germline): LGHDT, YNNKEL (reference sequence). V lost 1 base and J lost 0, with 15 bases in between. Here the CDR3 DNA reads TGTGCCAGCAGCCAAGCGGGCCAAGCCCGGTACCAAGAGACCCAGTACTTC. Protein sequence: CASSQAGQARYQETQYF.

This clonotype was detected a few times. This chain uses TRBV27 with TRBJ1-1, with D possibly being TRBD1 (5 bases). Between the trimmed V and J ends, which lost 6 bases and 2 bases, there was a span of 13 bases. CDR3 length: 14 residues. The germline CDR1 and CDR2 sequences are MNHEY and SMNVEV (reference sequence). CDR3 sequence (DNA): TGTGCCAGCAGCCGAGACGGGGCTAACACTGAAGCTTTCTTT. As protein: CASSRDGANTEAFF.

This clonotype was counted only a few times. The V gene is TRBV7-2, the J gene TRBJ1-6, with 7 bases that match TRBD1. CDR3 length: 11 residues. With 8 bases clipped from V and 14 bases from J, the junction kept 6 bases outside the gene matches. The V gene's germline CDR1 is SGHTA and CDR2 FQGNSA. CDR3 DNA: TGTGCCAGCGCAGGGGGGCTTACCCTCCACTTT. It is translated as CASAGGLTLHF.

In regard to this clonotype: A single base separates this from a much larger clone, so it may be a read error. This sequence joins TRBV7-6 and TRBJ2-5, with TRBD1 matching over 7 bases. Trimming removed 3 bases from V and 6 bases from J; junction bases left unmatched: 7. Germline CDR1 reads SGHVS; CDR2 reads FNYEAQ. This CDR3 has 14 residues. CDR3 coding DNA: TGTGCCAGCAGCTTTACAGGGGCCCTCAAGACCCAGTACTTC. Its protein product is CASSFTGALKTQYF.